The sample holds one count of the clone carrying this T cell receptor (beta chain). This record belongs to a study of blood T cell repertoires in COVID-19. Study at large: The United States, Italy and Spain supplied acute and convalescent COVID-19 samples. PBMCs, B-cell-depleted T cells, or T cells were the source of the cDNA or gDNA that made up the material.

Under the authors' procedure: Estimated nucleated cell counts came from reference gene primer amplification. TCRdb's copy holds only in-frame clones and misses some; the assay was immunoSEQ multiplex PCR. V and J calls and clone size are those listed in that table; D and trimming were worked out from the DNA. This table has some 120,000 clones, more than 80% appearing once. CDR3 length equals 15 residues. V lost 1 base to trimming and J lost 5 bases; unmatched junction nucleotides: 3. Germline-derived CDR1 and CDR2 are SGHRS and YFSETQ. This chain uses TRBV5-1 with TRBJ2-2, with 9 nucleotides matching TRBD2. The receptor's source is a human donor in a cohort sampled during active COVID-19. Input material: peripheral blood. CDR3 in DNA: TGCGCCAGCAGCTTGAATGCGGGAGGGACCGGGGAGCTGTTTTTT. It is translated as CASSLNAGGTGELFF. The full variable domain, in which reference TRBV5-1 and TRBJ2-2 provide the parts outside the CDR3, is KAGVTQTPRYLIKTRGQQVTLSCSPISGHRSVSWYQQTPGQGLQFLFEYFSETQRNKGNFPGRFSGRQFSNSRSEMNVSTLELGDSALYLCASSLNAGGTGELFFGEGSRLTVL.